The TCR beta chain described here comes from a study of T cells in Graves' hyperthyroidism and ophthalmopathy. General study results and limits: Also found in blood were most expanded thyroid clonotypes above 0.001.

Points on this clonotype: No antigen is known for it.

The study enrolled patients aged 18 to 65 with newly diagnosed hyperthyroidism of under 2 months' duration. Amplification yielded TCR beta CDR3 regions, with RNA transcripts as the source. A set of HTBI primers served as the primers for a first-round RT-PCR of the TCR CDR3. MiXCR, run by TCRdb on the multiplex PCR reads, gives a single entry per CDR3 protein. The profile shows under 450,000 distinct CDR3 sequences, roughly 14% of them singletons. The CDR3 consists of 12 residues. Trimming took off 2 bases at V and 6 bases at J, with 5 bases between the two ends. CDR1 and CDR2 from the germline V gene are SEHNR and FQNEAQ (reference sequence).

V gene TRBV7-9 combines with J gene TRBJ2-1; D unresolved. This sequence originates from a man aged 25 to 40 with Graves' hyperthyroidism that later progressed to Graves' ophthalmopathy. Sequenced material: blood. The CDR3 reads CASSLHANEQFF. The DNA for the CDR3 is TGTGCCAGCAGCTTACACGCCAATGAGCAGTTCTTC.